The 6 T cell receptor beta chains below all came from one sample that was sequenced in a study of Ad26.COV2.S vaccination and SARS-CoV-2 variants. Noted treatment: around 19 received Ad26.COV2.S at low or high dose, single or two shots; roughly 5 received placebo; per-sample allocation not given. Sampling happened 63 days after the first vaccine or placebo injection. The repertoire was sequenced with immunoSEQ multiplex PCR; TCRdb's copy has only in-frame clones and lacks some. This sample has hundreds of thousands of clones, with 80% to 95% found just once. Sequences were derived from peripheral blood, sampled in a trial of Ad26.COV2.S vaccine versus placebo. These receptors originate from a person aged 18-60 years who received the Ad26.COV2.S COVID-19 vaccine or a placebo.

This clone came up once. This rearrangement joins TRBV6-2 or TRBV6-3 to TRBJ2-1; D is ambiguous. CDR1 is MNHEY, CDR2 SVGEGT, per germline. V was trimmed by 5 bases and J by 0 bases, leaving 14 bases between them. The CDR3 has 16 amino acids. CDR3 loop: CASSTLEKSSYNEQFF. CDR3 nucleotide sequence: TGTGCCAGCAGTACCTTAGAGAAGAGCTCCTACAATGAGCAGTTCTTC.

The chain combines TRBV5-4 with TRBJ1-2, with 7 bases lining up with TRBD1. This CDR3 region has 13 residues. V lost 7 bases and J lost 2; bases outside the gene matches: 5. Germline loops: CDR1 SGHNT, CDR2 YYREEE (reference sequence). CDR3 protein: CASSRDSNYGYTF. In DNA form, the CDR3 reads TGTGCCAGCTCGCGGGACAGCAACTATGGCTACACCTTC.

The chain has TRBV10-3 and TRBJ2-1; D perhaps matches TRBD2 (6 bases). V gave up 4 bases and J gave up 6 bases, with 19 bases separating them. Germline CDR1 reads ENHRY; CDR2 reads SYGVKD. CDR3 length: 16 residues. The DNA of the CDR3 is TGTGCCATCAGTGTGGGGGGAGCCGGGAGTTTCAATGAGCAGTTCTTC. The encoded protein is CAISVGGAGSFNEQFF.

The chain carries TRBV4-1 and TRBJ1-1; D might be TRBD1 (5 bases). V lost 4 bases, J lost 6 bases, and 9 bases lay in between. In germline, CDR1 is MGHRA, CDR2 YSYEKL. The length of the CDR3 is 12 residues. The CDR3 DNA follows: TGCGCCAGCAGCCCCGACAGTGCTGAAGCTTTCTTT. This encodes CASSPDSAEAFF.

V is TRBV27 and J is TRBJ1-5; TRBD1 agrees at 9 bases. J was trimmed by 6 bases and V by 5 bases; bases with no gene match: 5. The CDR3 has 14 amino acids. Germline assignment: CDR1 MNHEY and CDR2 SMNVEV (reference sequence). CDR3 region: CASSRTGEGQPQHF. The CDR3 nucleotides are TGTGCCAGCAGTCGGACAGGGGAAGGTCAGCCCCAGCATTTT.

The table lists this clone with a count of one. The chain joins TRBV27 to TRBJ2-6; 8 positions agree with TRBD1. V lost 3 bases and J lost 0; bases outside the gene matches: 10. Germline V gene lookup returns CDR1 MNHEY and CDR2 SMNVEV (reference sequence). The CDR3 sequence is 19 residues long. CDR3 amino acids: CASSFLAGTGSSGANVLTF. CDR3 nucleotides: TGTGCCAGCAGTTTCCTCGCCGGGACAGGCAGCTCTGGGGCCAACGTCCTGACTTTC.